The clone carrying this T cell receptor (beta chain) was detected ten times or more. Antigen specificity is unknown. This record belongs to a study of identical twins. TCRdb reprocessed the 5' RACE reads with MiXCR, giving one entry per CDR3 protein. The table has approximately 220,000 distinct CDR3 sequences, about 7.5% seen once. General study points: Twins' surplus sharing was weaker for beta out-of-frame sequences. Potential partial confounding of zero-insertion analyses by invariant MAIT and iNKT cells was noted. Models predicted less out-of-frame TCR alpha sharing in monozygotic twins than was found.

V lost 4 bases and J 10 bases, leaving 8 bases between the germline ends. The germline gives CDR1 SGHAT, CDR2 FQNNGV. This CDR3 comprises 11 residues. These data were also reused for a study on yellow fever vaccine responses in identical twins. That work states: Twins reportedly mounted vaccine T cell responses that seemed partly convergent, partly personalized.

The sample was CD8+ T cells sorted from blood. The clonotype originates from a woman in her late teens or twenties in good health. The chain uses TRBV11-2 and TRBJ2-1; the D gene is possibly TRBD1 (5 bases). The CDR3 region is CASSSGQEQFF. CDR3 bases: TGTGCCAGCAGCTCTGGACAAGAGCAGTTCTTC.